These 2 T cell receptor beta chains came from one sample sequenced in a study of cytomegalovirus exposure and HLA in healthy donors. The PCR used 60 Vbeta and 13 Jbeta primers. Method: immunoSEQ multiplex PCR; TCRdb's copy keeps in-frame clones and lacks some. The sample lists 60,000 or so clones, about 75% occurring once. Sequencing was carried out using PBMCs. The receptors derive from a woman between 40 and 55 years old in good health and CMV-seropositive.

The chain uses TRBV29-1 and TRBJ2-3; tentative D call: TRBD2 (5 bases). This CDR3 has 14 amino acids. From germline, CDR1 is SQVTM and CDR2 ANQGSEA. With 4 bases removed from V and 0 bases from J, the gap between germline ends came to 11 bases. CDR3: CSVAEGPSTDTQYF. CDR3 coding DNA: TGCAGCGTTGCCGAGGGTCCGAGCACAGATACGCAGTATTTT.

The chain joins TRBV5-4 to TRBJ2-5, with TRBD1 identical over 7 bases. V dropped 4 bases and J dropped 4; count of bases not matched to a gene: 10. The CDR3 length is 15 residues. The germline V gene encodes CDR1 SGHNT and CDR2 YYREEE (reference sequence). The CDR3 DNA is TGTGCCAGCAGCACCATGACAGGGAGTCTAGAGACCCAGTACTTC. The encoded protein is CASSTMTGSLETQYF.